Following are 18 T cell receptor beta chains from one sample sequenced in a study of blood T cells in healthy people across ages. Together with a sample-barcoded 5' primer, a J-beta primer mix was included in a second PCR lasting 7 to 11 cycles. TCRdb passed the 5' RACE reads through MiXCR, listing each CDR3 protein once. The repertoire includes around 400,000 distinct CDR3 sequences, roughly half of them detected once, and about 54% sits in the top ten. Input material: blood. All receptors derive from a man aged 55 to 70 in good health.

The CDR3 loop is CSLRTTGELFF. The CDR3 DNA sequence: TGCAGCCTCCGTACTACCGGGGAGCTGTTTTTT. The rearrangement joins TRBV29-1 to TRBJ2-2; D unclear. This CDR3 has 11 amino acids. V was pared by 8 bases and J by 5 bases, with 9 bases between. Per germline, CDR1 SQVTM and CDR2 ANQGSEA.

Notes on this clonotype: The junction differs from germline at one of its ends, possibly a read error. This rearrangement joins TRBV3-1 to TRBJ2-4; unclear D gene. Gene TRBJ2-7 matches the end of the DNA better, so the J call may be wrong. The CDR3 loop spans 13 amino acids. From germline, CDR1 is LGHDT and CDR2 YNNKEL (reference sequence). Written as DNA, the CDR3 is TGTGCTAGCAGCCAAAGTGCGACATCCGAGCAGTACTTC. Translating gives CASSQSATSEQYF.

The chain has TRBV3-1 and TRBJ1-5; a possible D gene is TRBD1 (6 bases). Germline CDR1 and CDR2: LGHDT and YNNKEL (reference sequence). Trimming removed 2 bases at V and 2 bases at J, with 10 bases between. There are 15 residues in the CDR3. The CDR3 DNA follows: TGTGCCAGCAGCCAAACACAGGGAGGCAATCAGCCCCAGCATTTT. Translation gives CASSQTQGGNQPQHF.

This clonotype was found a few times. This chain joins TRBV20-1 and TRBJ2-1, with 7 bases matching TRBD2. The CDR3 loop spans 12 amino acids. V lost 1 base, J lost 14 bases, and 8 bases stayed unmatched. CDR1 DFQATT and CDR2 SNEGSKA come from the germline V gene (reference sequence). Here the CDR3 reads CSARAGLEREFF. The CDR3 nucleotides are TGCAGTGCTAGAGCCGGACTAGAAAGGGAGTTCTTC.

The gene calls are TRBV29-1 and TRBJ2-3; TRBD1 agrees at 9 bases. Germline CDR1 SQVTM, CDR2 ANQGSEA. This CDR3 contains 14 residues. The V gene end was trimmed by 7 bases and the J gene end by 0 bases; junction bases not matched to a gene: 5. The CDR3 region is CSGDRDSSTDTQYF. CDR3 nucleotides: TGCAGCGGGGACAGGGACTCTAGCACAGATACGCAGTATTTT.

This clonotype has a handful of counts. The V and J genes are TRBV7-3 and TRBJ2-7, with D perhaps matching TRBD1 (6 bases). Germline V gene sequence: CDR1 SGHTA, CDR2 FQGTGA. The CDR3 runs 13 residues. The V and J ends lost 4 bases and 1 base respectively, with 8 bases between them. As DNA, the CDR3 is TGTGCCAGCAGCTCCGGACAGTCCTACGAGCAGTACTTC. Protein sequence: CASSSGQSYEQYF.

This clonotype has just a few counts. The genes are TRBV20-1 and TRBJ2-1; TRBD2 is a possible D gene (6 bases). The CDR3 is 15 residues long. Trimming removed 6 bases from V and 5 bases from J, with 20 bases in between. Looked up from germline, CDR1 is DFQATT and CDR2 is SNEGSKA (reference sequence). This CDR3 is CSAPNAGRGNNEQFF. Here the CDR3 DNA reads TGCAGTGCACCTAACGCGGGGCGGGGAAACAATGAGCAGTTCTTC.

The V gene is TRBV2, the J gene TRBJ2-5; a weak D match, TRBD2 (5 bases). V dropped 7 bases and J dropped 5 bases, with 20 bases sitting between them. The CDR3 length is 15 residues. Per the germline V gene, CDR1 is SNHLY and CDR2 is FYNNEI. CDR3 residues: CASTTSGSPKETQYF. CDR3 coding DNA: TGTGCCAGCACCACTAGTGGGAGCCCAAAGGAGACCCAGTACTTC.

This sequence joins TRBV7-9 and TRBJ2-7; possible D gene TRBD2, 6 bases. The J call is in doubt because the DNA end fits TRBJ2-5 better. Germline V gene sequence: CDR1 SEHNR, CDR2 FQNEAQ (reference sequence). CDR3 size: 15 residues. In DNA, the CDR3 is TGTGCCAGCAGCTTAAATAGCCTAGCGATTGAGACCCAGTACTTC. It yields the protein CASSLNSLAIETQYF.

The chain uses TRBV2 and TRBJ2-7; TRBD2 matches at 8 bases. The length of the CDR3 is 15 residues. The germline V gene encodes CDR1 SNHLY and CDR2 FYNNEI. J gave up 4 bases and V 7 bases, and 12 bases lay outside the gene matches. This chain's CDR3 is CASTPRAGGRYEQYF. DNA for the CDR3: TGTGCCAGCACTCCCAGGGCGGGGGGCAGATACGAGCAGTACTTC.

To note about this clonotype: Germline is not matched at one junction end, which may reflect a read error. This chain uses TRBV30 with TRBJ1-2; D is perhaps TRBD1 (5 bases). The length of the CDR3 is 12 residues. Germline V gene lookup returns CDR1 GTSNPN and CDR2 SVGIG (reference sequence). In DNA form, the CDR3 reads TGTGCCGGGAGACAGACTAACTATGGCTACACCTTC. Translation gives CAGRQTNYGYTF.

This clonotype was seen more than once but under ten times. The chain has TRBV4-2 and TRBJ1-2; D may be TRBD1 (5 bases). Germline CDR1 and CDR2: LGHNA and YNFKEQ. The CDR3 consists of 17 residues. The ends were cut back, 0 bases at V and 4 bases at J, with 18 bases in the middle. CDR3 sequence reads: CASSQEGAGEGGYGYTF. The DNA of the CDR3 is TGTGCCAGCAGCCAAGAGGGAGCGGGGGAGGGAGGCTATGGCTACACCTTC.

This clonotype has just a few counts. The chain employs TRBV5-1 and TRBJ2-4; D is undetermined. Germline-derived CDR1 and CDR2 are SGHRS and YFSETQ. CDR3 length: 14 amino acids. The V end was cut by 5 bases, the J end by 0 bases, with 9 bases between. CDR3 loop: CASRIGEAKNIQYF. DNA for the CDR3: TGCGCCAGCAGGATCGGTGAAGCCAAAAACATTCAGTACTTC.

As for this clonotype: A read error may account for a junction end that differs from germline. The V call is TRBV12-3 or TRBV12-4, the J call TRBJ1-1; no reliable D call. CDR3 length equals 14 residues. CDR3 region: CASSVAGMNTEAFF. The CDR3, as DNA: TGTGCCAGCAGTGTAGCGGGAATGAACACTGAAGCTTTCTTT.

The chain carries TRBV27 and TRBJ2-1, with 9 bases fitting TRBD1. The germline CDR1 and CDR2 sequences are MNHEY and SMNVEV (reference sequence). The trim removed 7 bases at V and 10 bases at J, leaving 17 bases unmatched. The CDR3 loop spans 16 amino acids. In DNA form, the CDR3 reads TGTGCCAGCAAGGTGGGGGCTTCGGACAGGGGCCACGAGCAGTTCTTC. Amino acid sequence: CASKVGASDRGHEQFF.

This clonotype is a singleton in its sample. One base away lies a much larger clone, so this may be a sequencing read error. The chain recombines TRBV7-2 with TRBJ2-1; D is uncertain. From germline, CDR1 is SGHTA and CDR2 FQGNSA. V lost 5 bases and J 11 bases, leaving 13 bases between the germline ends. This CDR3 comprises 12 residues. CDR3 in amino acids: CASSPVGNKQFF. The CDR3 DNA reads TGTGCCAGCAGCCCAGTGGGAAACAAGCAGTTCTTC.

There are a few counts of this clonotype. This chain's CDR3 is CASSESPLQPTDTQYF. The CDR3 DNA reads as TGTGCCAGCAGTGAAAGTCCCTTACAGCCTACAGATACGCAGTATTTT. This chain uses TRBV6-1 with TRBJ2-3, with D hard to call. CDR1 and CDR2 from the germline V gene are MNHNS and SASEGT. There are 16 residues in the CDR3. V was shortened by 2 bases and J by 3 bases, with 15 bases between the two germline ends.

This rearrangement joins TRBV3-1 to TRBJ2-3, with D maybe TRBD2 (7 bases). Germline loops: CDR1 LGHDT, CDR2 YNNKEL (reference sequence). Trimming shortened V by 7 bases and J by 0 bases, and 17 bases separated the two germline ends. The CDR3 is 16 residues long. The CDR3 nucleotides read TGTGCCAGCAAACGGGGGGCCAAAACTAGCACAGATACGCAGTATTTT. Translated: CASKRGAKTSTDTQYF.